The 18 T cell receptor beta chains listed next were all sequenced from one sample in a study of identical twins. MiXCR, run by TCRdb on the 5' RACE reads, gives a single entry per CDR3 protein. The table shows a few hundred thousand distinct CDR3 sequences, with 8% to 11% occurring only once. Sequenced: memory T cells sorted from blood. The source of these receptors is a man aged 50-59 years in good health.

This clonotype was recorded many times. This chain uses TRBV12-3 or TRBV12-4 with TRBJ1-5; unclear D gene. The CDR3 is made up of 13 amino acids. Trimming left V 3 bases short and J 3 bases short, with 6 bases between. The CDR3 loop is CASSLMDNQPQHF. The CDR3 DNA follows: TGTGCCAGCAGTTTGATGGACAATCAGCCCCAGCATTTT.

The CDR3 sequence is CSVGDDQPQHF. The CDR3 DNA sequence: TGCAGTGTGGGGGACGATCAGCCCCAGCATTTT. The V and J genes are TRBV20-1 and TRBJ1-5; a weak D match, TRBD1 (5 bases). V lost 7 bases, J lost 5 bases, and 9 bases lay in between. CDR3 length: 11 residues. Germline V CDR1 and CDR2: DFQATT, SNEGSKA (reference sequence).

In its sample, this clonotype was seen many times. The rearrangement uses TRBV7-6 and TRBJ1-4; TRBD1 might be the D (5 bases). Germline V gene lookup returns CDR1 SGHVS and CDR2 FNYEAQ. V was clipped by 1 base and J by 2 bases, with 8 bases between them. This CDR3 spans 15 amino acids. The CDR3 DNA follows: TGTGCCAGCAGCTTAGGATCAGGGACTAATGAAAAACTGTTTTTT. This gives the protein CASSLGSGTNEKLFF.

Note on this clonotype: The junction departs from germline at one end; a sequencing error may be responsible. This rearrangement joins TRBV12-3 or TRBV12-4 to TRBJ2-7, with a tentative D call TRBD1 (5 bases). This CDR3 comprises 12 residues. The DNA for the CDR3 is TGTGCCAGCGGTTTAGGGGATTACGAGCAGTACTTC. Its protein is CASGLGDYEQYF.

The chain has TRBV2 and TRBJ2-7; D unresolved. Trimming cost V 3 bases and J 0 bases, with 6 bases left between them. Germline-derived CDR1 and CDR2 are SNHLY and FYNNEI. The CDR3 sequence is 13 residues long. CDR3 in amino acids: CASSDPTSYEQYF. As DNA, the CDR3 is TGTGCCAGCAGTGACCCGACCTCCTACGAGCAGTACTTC. Looking up the rest from reference TRBV2 and TRBJ2-7 gives the full variable domain: EPEVTQTPSHQVTQMGQEVILRCVPISNHLYFYWYRQILGQKVEFLVSFYNNEISEKSEIFDDQFSVERPDGSNFTLKIRSTKLEDSAMYFCASSDPTSYEQYFGPGTRLTVT.

This clonotype was detected many times. V gene TRBV7-2 combines with J gene TRBJ1-1; maybe TRBD1 (5 bases). This CDR3 comprises 16 residues. The germline CDR1 and CDR2 sequences are SGHTA and FQGNSA. V lost 0 bases and J lost 3, with 14 bases in between. CDR3 in DNA: TGTGCCAGCAGCTTAGCCAAATCGGGGGTTGACACTGAAGCTTTCTTT. Its translation is CASSLAKSGVDTEAFF. Using reference TRBV7-2 and TRBJ1-1 for the parts outside the CDR3, the full variable domain is GAGVSQSPSNKVTEKGKDVELRCDPISGHTALYWYRQSLGQGLEFLIYFQGNSAPDKSGLPSDRFSAERTGGSVSTLTIQRTQQEDSAVYLCASSLAKSGVDTEAFFGQGTRLTVV.

This chain joins TRBV7-2 and TRBJ2-5, with D uncertain. CDR3 length equals 12 residues. The V end was cut by 5 bases, the J end by 6 bases, with 10 bases between. Germline V gene data show CDR1 as SGHTA and CDR2 as FQGNSA. The chain's CDR3 is CASSPVGKTQYF. CDR3 coding DNA: TGTGCCAGCAGCCCGGTAGGAAAGACCCAGTACTTC.

This clonotype came up many times. The chain has TRBV13 and TRBJ1-3; no clear D. The CDR3 loop spans 14 amino acids. Trimming pared 8 bases from V and 0 bases from J, leaving 11 bases between. CDR1 and CDR2 from the germline V gene are PRHDT and FYEKMQ (reference sequence). The CDR3 region is CASLDGDSGNTIYF. CDR3 coding DNA: TGTGCCAGCCTCGATGGGGACTCTGGAAACACCATATATTTT.

The J gene is TRBJ1-1, the V gene TRBV27; 7 nucleotides agree with TRBD1. V lost 7 bases and J lost 5; bases outside the gene matches: 16. The germline CDR1 and CDR2 sequences are MNHEY and SMNVEV (reference sequence). The CDR3 sequence is 16 residues long. CDR3 DNA sequence: TGTGCCAGCACACCGACAGGGACTTGGAGTTGGACTGAAGCTTTCTTT. This sequence encodes CASTPTGTWSWTEAFF.

In this sample, this clonotype turned up many times. V gene TRBV5-1 combines with J gene TRBJ1-4; weak D call: TRBD1 (5 bases). The CDR3 length is 14 residues. Germline values: CDR1 SGHRS, CDR2 YFSETQ. Trimming removed 4 bases from V and 4 bases from J, with 11 bases in between. The CDR3 loop is CASSREGINEKLFF. The CDR3 region has the DNA TGCGCCAGCAGCCGTGAGGGGATTAATGAAAAACTGTTTTTT. The full variable domain, rest sourced from reference TRBV5-1 and TRBJ1-4, is KAGVTQTPRYLIKTRGQQVTLSCSPISGHRSVSWYQQTPGQGLQFLFEYFSETQRNKGNFPGRFSGRQFSNSRSEMNVSTLELGDSALYLCASSREGINEKLFFGSGTQLSVL.

The chain uses TRBV6-1 and TRBJ1-2; 8 bases agree with TRBD1. Germline loops: CDR1 MNHNS, CDR2 SASEGT. The CDR3 totals 14 residues. The junction had 7 bases not matched to a gene; V was cut back by 6 bases and J by 4 bases. The chain's CDR3 is CASSTGGGSYGYTF. The CDR3 DNA sequence: TGTGCCAGCAGCACAGGGGGAGGTAGCTATGGCTACACCTTC.

The V gene is TRBV20-1, the J gene TRBJ1-6; possibly TRBD1 for D (5 bases). The CDR3 length is 15 residues. The V gene's germline CDR1 is DFQATT and CDR2 SNEGSKA (reference sequence). The V end was cut by 0 bases, the J end by 5 bases, with 11 bases between. As DNA, the CDR3 is TGCAGTGCTAGAGAGTCAGGGATAGATAATTCACCCCTCCACTTT. It yields the protein CSARESGIDNSPLHF.

This rearrangement joins TRBV19 to TRBJ1-5; perhaps TRBD1 as D (5 bases). V shed 7 bases and J shed 5 bases, with 15 bases lying between them. The CDR3 is 14 amino acids. Germline V gene sequence: CDR1 LNHDA, CDR2 SQIVND (reference sequence). CDR3 sequence (DNA): TGTGCCAGTAAAAAGGGGCAGCTCCATCAGCCCCAGCATTTT. Amino acids: CASKKGQLHQPQHF.

The table lists this clonotype with many counts. The CDR3 DNA reads as TGCGCCAGCAGCTTCACTCCGGGGACTGAAGCTTTCTTT. Protein: CASSFTPGTEAFF. J is TRBJ1-1 and V is TRBV5-1; D gene ambiguous. V gave up 2 bases and J gave up 5 bases, with 10 bases separating them. The CDR3 loop spans 13 amino acids. Per the germline V gene, CDR1 is SGHRS and CDR2 is YFSETQ. Drawing the rest from reference TRBV5-1 and TRBJ1-1, the complete variable domain is KAGVTQTPRYLIKTRGQQVTLSCSPISGHRSVSWYQQTPGQGLQFLFEYFSETQRNKGNFPGRFSGRQFSNSRSEMNVSTLELGDSALYLCASSFTPGTEAFFGQGTRLTVV.

The chain links TRBV4-3 to TRBJ1-2, with 9 bases identical to TRBD1. Germline values: CDR1 LGHNA, CDR2 YSLEER. Unmatched junction bases numbered 2, after V lost 1 base and J lost 2 bases. CDR3 length equals 15 residues. The CDR3 bases are TGCGCCAGCAGCCAAGGGACAGGGGCAAACTATGGCTACACCTTC. Translated, it gives CASSQGTGANYGYTF.

In this sample, this clonotype turned up many times. CDR3 sequence: CASSFKINGPGELFF. The CDR3, as DNA: TGTGCCAGCAGTTTCAAAATAAATGGACCCGGGGAGCTGTTTTTT. The chain has TRBV12-3 or TRBV12-4 and TRBJ2-2, with no clear D. V was shortened by 3 bases and J by 6 bases, with 14 bases between the two germline ends. The CDR3 extends over 15 amino acids.

This clonotype showed up many times. The genes are TRBV29-1 and TRBJ2-7, with TRBD2 matching over 14 bases. The germline CDR1 and CDR2 sequences are SQVTM and ANQGSEA. Trimming removed 5 bases from V and 7 bases from J; junction bases left unmatched: 7. CDR3 length: 14 residues. Here the CDR3 DNA reads TGCAGCGTTACGACTAGCGGGAGGGCCTTTGAGCAGTACTTC. Its protein product is CSVTTSGRAFEQYF.

This clonotype has at least ten counts. This rearrangement joins TRBV7-9 to TRBJ2-7; TRBD1 aligns across 7 bases. After removal of 5 bases from V and 3 bases from J, the junction contained 13 bases not matched to a gene. CDR1 is SEHNR, CDR2 FQNEAQ, per germline (reference sequence). The CDR3 runs 16 residues. The CDR3 is CASSPPYRQGFYEQYF. CDR3 bases: TGTGCCAGCAGCCCTCCCTATAGACAGGGTTTCTACGAGCAGTACTTC.